This T cell receptor (beta chain) was captured by sequencing in a study of beta chain features in type 1 diabetes. General study findings and limits: Cells with high TCR expression could be over-represented by cDNA sequencing. For Type 1 diabetes patients, all four CD4+ subsets carried TCRB CDR3s that were moderately but significantly shorter.

CDR1 is SGHDT, CDR2 YYEEEE, per germline. The CDR3 contains 14 residues. Trimming cost V 0 bases and J 9 bases, with 13 bases left between them. A note on this clone: What it binds is not known.

The authors reverse transcribed all of the isolated RNA, so sequencing captured expressed TCRB transcripts. Libraries were prepared by immunoSEQ multiplex PCR; TCRdb keeps only in-frame clonotypes and omits some of them. The sample includes roughly 230,000 clones, 9.5% to 13% of them seen just once. This clonotype was obtained from a man aged 25 to 40 with type 1 diabetes. This chain uses TRBV5-6 with TRBJ2-1; no reliable D call. The sequencing sample was made of naive CD4+ T cells from blood. This chain's CDR3 is CASSLGRSSGEQFF. CDR3 DNA: TGTGCCAGCAGCTTGGGCCGGTCTTCAGGTGAGCAGTTCTTC.